Included here is one T cell receptor beta chain sequence, with context. Time point in this sample: longitudinal time-point 3. This sample is part of a study of neurological immune-mediated disorders. MiXCR, run by TCRdb on the 5' RACE reads, gives a single entry per CDR3 protein. Of approximately 80,000 distinct CDR3 sequences listed, 3.5% to 4.5% are singletons. With 6 bases clipped from V and 0 bases from J, the junction kept 8 bases outside the gene matches. CDR1 WNHNN and CDR2 SYGVQD come from the germline V gene (reference sequence). The CDR3 sequence is 16 residues long. Input material: PBMCs. The chain couples TRBV10-1 to TRBJ1-1, with 9 bases that match TRBD1. This receptor was taken from a woman aged 55-70 years with multiple sclerosis. This chain's CDR3 is CASSGGQGGLNTEAFF. The CDR3 bases are TGCGCCAGCAGCGGGGGACAGGGCGGATTGAACACTGAAGCTTTCTTT.